This T cell receptor (beta chain) appears in the sequencing data of a study of regulatory T cells in long-lasting Graves disease. Sample time point: newly diagnosed GD, antithyroid drugs for less than 3 months. With RNA extracted from PBMCs as input, the TCR library was made. Points from the study as a whole: Newly diagnosed disease favored TRBV20-1 and TRBJ2-1 over persistent disease. The TCR repertoire of persistent Graves' patients was less diverse than that of newly diagnosed ones.

For TCR beta, libraries came from iRepertoire HTBI primers and Arm-PCR of CDR3 regions. TCRdb re-called the multiplex PCR reads with MiXCR, one entry per CDR3 protein. The top ten hold 20% to 25% of the sample, which has about 400,000 distinct CDR3 sequences, around 15% seen once. This clonotype was seen at least ten times. Its antigen is as yet unknown. Trimming removed 5 bases at V and 2 bases at J, with 15 bases between. Germline V gives CDR1 SGHAT, CDR2 FQNNGV. The CDR3 contains 16 residues. This sample comprised peripheral blood mononuclear cells (PBMCs), obtained at new diagnosis, from a patient treated with antithyroid drugs. The chain joins TRBV11-2 to TRBJ2-2, with D hard to call. The receptor comes from a female donor with Graves disease. The CDR3 loop reads CASSPPDPSNTGELFF. The CDR3 nucleotides are TGTGCCAGCAGCCCTCCGGACCCTTCAAACACCGGGGAGCTGTTTTTT.